Listed here are 18 T cell receptor beta chains from one sample, sequenced in a study of T cells in localized non-small cell lung cancer. Some clones are missing from TCRdb's copy, which holds only in-frame ones; the method was immunoSEQ multiplex PCR. The sample lists more than 70,000 clones, around four fifths occurring once. The starting material was peripheral blood, obtained before any cancer treatment. These receptors were collected from a man aged 40 to 70 with stage I lung adenocarcinoma.

This clone appeared once. CDR3 nucleotide sequence: TGTGCCAGCAGTGAAGAGACCCAGTACTTC. Translated, it gives CASSEETQYF. This chain uses TRBV6-1 with TRBJ2-5; no clear D gene. The V and J ends lost 1 base and 6 bases respectively, with 0 bases between them. This CDR3 spans 10 amino acids. CDR1 and CDR2 (germline): MNHNS, SASEGT.

This rearrangement joins TRBV9 to TRBJ1-2; 8 bases map to TRBD1. The CDR3 has 14 residues. CDR1 and CDR2 (germline): SGDLS, YYNGEE. V shed 2 bases and J 5 bases; nucleotides not matched to a gene: 5. The CDR3 DNA reads as TGTGCCAGCAGCGTCGGACAGGGTAGTTATGGCTACACCTTC. Its protein is CASSVGQGSYGYTF.

Details on this clone: A much larger clone lies a single base off, so this may be a read error. This chain links TRBV11-3 with TRBJ2-7; D not certain. Germline loops: CDR1 SGHNT, CDR2 YENEEA. V lost 1 base to trimming and J lost 7 bases, with 8 bases between them. CDR3 length equals 12 residues. CDR3 amino acids: CASSLAFGEQYF. The CDR3 nucleotides read TGTGCCAGCAGCTTAGCGTTTGGTGAGCAGTACTTC.

This rearrangement joins TRBV15 to TRBJ1-1, with a possible D match to TRBD1 (5 bases). The V and J ends lost 1 base and 6 bases respectively, with 15 bases between them. Looked up from germline, CDR1 is LNHNV and CDR2 is YYDKDF (reference sequence). This CDR3 is built from 15 residues. This CDR3 reads CATSRVDRDSSEAFF. CDR3 sequence (DNA): TGTGCCACCAGCAGAGTGGACCGGGACTCTTCTGAAGCTTTCTTT. Full variable domain (rest looked up from reference TRBV15 and TRBJ1-1): DAMVIQNPRYQVTQFGKPVTLSCSQTLNHNVMYWYQQKSSQAPKLLFHYYDKDFNNEADTPDNFQSRRPNTSFCFLDIRSPGLGDTAMYLCATSRVDRDSSEAFFGQGTRLTVV.

A few counts support this clone. This chain links TRBV30 with TRBJ1-1; tentative D call: TRBD1 (5 bases). CDR1 is GTSNPN, CDR2 SVGIG, per germline (reference sequence). The CDR3 extends over 13 amino acids. The V and J ends lost 4 bases and 11 bases respectively, with 20 bases between them. In DNA, the CDR3 is TGTGCCTGGAATTGGCAGGGCGCTACTGGGGCTTTCTTT. Encoded protein: CAWNWQGATGAFF.

The chain has TRBV2 and TRBJ2-1; D is unresolved. Trimming shortened V by 4 bases and J by 2 bases, and 9 bases separated the two germline ends. CDR1 is SNHLY, CDR2 FYNNEI, per germline. This CDR3 has 14 residues. The CDR3 sequence: CASSVITAYNEQFF. The CDR3 coding sequence is TGTGCCAGCAGTGTGATAACAGCCTACAATGAGCAGTTCTTC.

The chain uses TRBV30 and TRBJ1-6; D may be TRBD1 (5 bases). Germline V gives CDR1 GTSNPN, CDR2 SVGIG (reference sequence). Between the trimmed V and J ends, which lost 5 bases and 12 bases, there was a span of 14 bases. The CDR3 is 12 amino acids. The CDR3 loop reads CAWDLGGKPLHF. The CDR3 region has the DNA TGTGCCTGGGACCTGGGGGGGAAACCCCTCCACTTT.

The chain carries TRBV5-6 and TRBJ2-1; maybe TRBD1 (7 bases). The CDR3 totals 16 residues. Germline CDR1 SGHDT, CDR2 YYEEEE. Trimming pared 4 bases from V and 1 base from J, leaving 15 bases between. CDR3 sequence: CASSRGTDYSYNEQFF. CDR3 bases: TGTGCCAGCAGCCGCGGGACAGACTATTCCTACAATGAGCAGTTCTTC.

This chain links TRBV30 with TRBJ1-1; no definite D call. The CDR3 consists of 15 residues. CDR1 and CDR2 (germline): GTSNPN, SVGIG (reference sequence). The V gene lost 4 bases and the J gene lost 3 bases, with 18 bases spanning the gap. CDR3 region: CAWTENLGSDTEAFF. CDR3 sequence (DNA): TGTGCCTGGACCGAAAACTTAGGAAGCGACACTGAAGCTTTCTTT.

In its sample, this clone was seen a few times. The chain combines TRBV29-1 with TRBJ1-1; TRBD1 might be the D (5 bases). Between the trimmed V and J ends, which lost 8 bases and 5 bases, there was a span of 12 bases. Germline loops: CDR1 SQVTM, CDR2 ANQGSEA. This CDR3 spans 11 amino acids. The CDR3 DNA reads as TGCAGCCATGGGACGGAAACTGAAGCTTTCTTT. Encoded protein: CSHGTETEAFF.

This clone was recorded only once. This chain joins TRBV5-8 and TRBJ2-3; D remains ambiguous. V dropped 3 bases and J dropped 1 base, with 15 bases sitting between them. This CDR3 is 16 amino acids long. Germline V CDR1 and CDR2: SGHTS, YDEGEE. The CDR3 spells CASSSFVGMRTDTQYF. The CDR3 DNA is TGTGCCAGCAGCTCCTTCGTAGGCATGCGCACAGATACGCAGTATTTT.

The CDR3 region has the DNA TGTGCCTGGAGGTTAGCGGGCACAGATACGCAGTATTTT. This sequence encodes CAWRLAGTDTQYF. The chain is built from TRBV30 and TRBJ2-3; D perhaps matches TRBD2 (6 bases). This CDR3 is 13 amino acids long. The ends were cut back, 3 bases at V and 1 base at J, with 8 bases in the middle. The germline gives CDR1 GTSNPN, CDR2 SVGIG (reference sequence).

This chain links TRBV4-3 with TRBJ2-7, with a weak D call TRBD1 (6 bases). Germline-derived CDR1 and CDR2 are LGHNA and YSLEER. The CDR3 is made up of 15 amino acids. With 4 bases removed from V and 1 base from J, the gap between germline ends came to 14 bases. The CDR3 DNA is TGCGCCAGCAGCCTTCAGCCAGGGGATTCCTACGAGCAGTACTTC. It codes for CASSLQPGDSYEQYF.

This sequence joins TRBV30 and TRBJ1-5; D is unresolved. V was cut by 0 bases and J by 0 bases, with 6 bases left in between. The CDR3 loop spans 14 amino acids. The germline CDR1 and CDR2 sequences are GTSNPN and SVGIG (reference sequence). DNA of the CDR3: TGTGCCTGGAGTGTGGGAATTAGCAATCAGCCCCAGCATTTT. Residues: CAWSVGISNQPQHF.

This chain connects TRBV5-6 to TRBJ1-1; 7 nucleotides align to TRBD1. The CDR3 consists of 14 residues. V dropped 4 bases and J dropped 1; count of bases not matched to a gene: 4. Germline V CDR1 and CDR2: SGHDT, YYEEEE. CDR3 sequence reads: CASSEGTANTEAFF. The DNA for the CDR3 is TGTGCCAGCAGCGAGGGGACAGCGAACACTGAAGCTTTCTTT. The whole variable domain, filled in from reference TRBV5-6 and TRBJ1-1, reads DAGVTQSPTHLIKTRGQQVTLRCSPKSGHDTVSWYQQALGQGPQFIFQYYEEEERQRGNFPDRFSGHQFPNYSSELNVNALLLGDSALYLCASSEGTANTEAFFGQGTRLTVV.

The chain combines TRBV11-2 with TRBJ2-1; D perhaps matches TRBD2 (5 bases). The germline V gene encodes CDR1 SGHAT and CDR2 FQNNGV. The CDR3 runs 15 residues. Trimming removed 2 bases from V and 8 bases from J, with 16 bases in between. CDR3 sequence (DNA): TGTGCCAGCAGCTTAACTAGGGCAGGTTCCCATGAGCAGTTCTTC. It encodes CASSLTRAGSHEQFF.

This chain links TRBV19 with TRBJ2-3; the D is unclear. This CDR3 is built from 15 residues. The germline V gene has CDR1 LNHDA and CDR2 SQIVND (reference sequence). The V end lost 5 bases, the J end lost 1 base, and 13 bases lay between the germline ends. The CDR3 protein is CASSPQRFRTDTQYF. As DNA, the CDR3 is TGTGCCAGTAGTCCTCAGCGATTTCGCACAGATACGCAGTATTTT.

This clone was seen just once. The genes are TRBV18 and TRBJ1-5, with D perhaps TRBD1 (5 bases). V lost 0 bases to trimming and J lost 4 bases, with 7 bases between them. CDR1 KGHSH and CDR2 LQKENI come from the germline V gene. The CDR3 spans 14 residues. The CDR3 nucleotides read TGTGCCAGCTCACCACCGACAGCTAATCAGCCCCAGCATTTT. This codes for CASSPPTANQPQHF.